Reported below is one TCR beta chain. Its antigen remains unknown. The source of the sample is a study of neoadjuvant anti-PD-1 for oral cavity cancer. In the study overall: Patients mostly received three to four biweekly nivolumab doses at 3 mg/kg before surgery. Findings and limits, study-wide: With three patients per group, TCR findings need larger cohorts. Larger post-treatment preexisting tumor clones tracked with greater tumor shrinkage. Higher pretreatment Treg/Th17 ratios tracked higher pretreatment blood clonality.

Between the trimmed V and J ends, which lost 3 bases and 8 bases, there was a span of 5 bases. Germline CDR1 LNHDA, CDR2 SQIVND (reference sequence). The CDR3 has 11 residues. This table comes from immunoSEQ multiplex PCR, and its TCRdb copy is limited to in-frame clones, with some not included. The sample shows over 10,000 clones, under 60% of them seen only once. The rearrangement uses TRBV19 and TRBJ2-1, with D uncertain. Sequenced here: tumor tissue, sampled before nivolumab (anti-PD-1) treatment. This TCR was sampled from a person between 40 and 85 years old with oral cavity squamous cell carcinoma. The CDR3 loop reads CASSIQYEQFF. The DNA for the CDR3 is TGTGCCAGTAGTATCCAGTATGAGCAGTTCTTC.